Presented here are 18 T cell receptor beta chains from one specimen sequenced in a study of cytomegalovirus exposure and HLA in healthy donors. 60 Vbeta and 13 Jbeta primers were used in PCR. Clones were read by immunoSEQ multiplex PCR, and TCRdb kept only the in-frame ones, dropping some. The sample contains tens of thousands of clones, 75% of which appear only once. Sample: PBMCs. The receptors originated from a woman between 40 and 50 years old in good health and CMV-seropositive.

Note on this clone: One end of the junction is discordant with germline, which a read error may explain. This chain connects TRBV7-9 to TRBJ2-3; TRBD2 aligns across 9 bases. The CDR3 consists of 15 residues. Germline V gene data show CDR1 as SEHNR and CDR2 as FQNEAQ (reference sequence). The CDR3 loop reads CSSSRPGLADDTQYF. CDR3 in DNA: TGTTCCAGCAGCCGCCCGGGACTAGCAGACGATACGCAGTATTTT. The variable domain in full, with the rest retrieved from reference TRBV7-9 and TRBJ2-3, is DTGVSQNPRHKITKRGQNVTFRCDPISEHNRLYWYRQTLGQGPEFLTYFQNEAQLEKSRLLSDRFSAERPKGSFSTLEIQRTEQGDSAMYLCSSSRPGLADDTQYFGPGTRLTVL.

The chain joins TRBV7-9 to TRBJ1-4, with TRBD1 identical over 11 bases. With 1 base clipped from V and 8 bases from J, the junction kept 3 bases outside the gene matches. CDR1 and CDR2 from the germline V gene are SEHNR and FQNEAQ (reference sequence). The CDR3 spans 15 residues. The CDR3: CASSLDGQGAEKLFF. The CDR3 DNA reads as TGTGCCAGCAGCTTAGATGGACAGGGGGCGGAAAAACTGTTTTTT.

The chain recombines TRBV6-1 with TRBJ2-2; D is unresolved. Trimming stripped 6 bases from V and 5 bases from J, with 16 bases between. This CDR3 spans 15 amino acids. The germline gives CDR1 MNHNS, CDR2 SASEGT. CDR3 DNA sequence: TGTGCCAGCAGCCCCGCCCCGCCAGGTACCGGGGAGCTGTTTTTT. Residues: CASSPAPPGTGELFF.

This chain connects TRBV2 to TRBJ2-7; D is undetermined. V was pared by 6 bases and J by 4 bases, with 7 bases between. This CDR3 comprises 11 residues. Germline V gene lookup returns CDR1 SNHLY and CDR2 FYNNEI. CDR3 in DNA: TGTGCCAGCAGCGCACTATACGAGCAGTACTTC. Translated, it gives CASSALYEQYF.

This clone was detected once. CDR3 loop: CASSLGTGKGYTF. The CDR3, as DNA: TGTGCCAGCAGTCTCGGGACAGGGAAAGGCTACACCTTC. The gene calls are TRBV6-5 and TRBJ1-2; 9 bases align to TRBD1. Per germline, CDR1 MNHEY and CDR2 SVGAGI. The V segment lost 5 bases and the J segment 8 bases; nucleotides outside the gene matches: 6. The CDR3 sequence is 13 residues long.

The V gene is TRBV5-1, the J gene TRBJ1-4; no definite D call. V shed 5 bases and J shed 4 bases, with 9 bases lying between them. Germline CDR1 reads SGHRS; CDR2 reads YFSETQ. The CDR3 contains 13 residues. The CDR3 protein is CASSYTVNEKLFF. In DNA form, the CDR3 reads TGCGCCAGCAGTTATACAGTTAATGAAAAACTGTTTTTT.

J is TRBJ1-4 and V is TRBV11-2; D unresolved. The V end lost 5 bases, the J end lost 8 bases, and 27 bases lay between the germline ends. This CDR3 region has 18 residues. Germline V gene data show CDR1 as SGHAT and CDR2 as FQNNGV. CDR3 sequence reads: CASSPLFGHQREGEKLFF. The CDR3 DNA reads TGTGCCAGCAGCCCTTTGTTTGGGCACCAACGAGAGGGAGAAAAACTGTTTTTT.

This chain links TRBV5-6 with TRBJ1-1; D unclear. Trimming removed 4 bases from V and 4 bases from J, with 23 bases in between. The CDR3 sequence is 17 residues long. CDR1 and CDR2 from the germline V gene are SGHDT and YYEEEE. CDR3 loop: CASSLDPRSAGGTEAFF. DNA of the CDR3: TGTGCCAGCAGCCTCGACCCTCGGTCAGCTGGAGGCACTGAAGCTTTCTTT. Variable domain in full (rest from reference TRBV5-6 and TRBJ1-1): DAGVTQSPTHLIKTRGQQVTLRCSPKSGHDTVSWYQQALGQGPQFIFQYYEEEERQRGNFPDRFSGHQFPNYSSELNVNALLLGDSALYLCASSLDPRSAGGTEAFFGQGTRLTVV.

The sample holds one count of this clone. This is likely a read error, given that the CDR3 carries no conserved phenylalanine or tryptophan at its end. It is unclear where the CDR3 begins or ends on the DNA, so no DNA is shown, and the CDR3 is as TCRdb lists it. V gene TRBV5-5 combines with J gene TRBJ1-1. The CDR3 contains 15 residues when both ends are counted. The germline V gene has CDR1 SGHKS and CDR2 YYEKEE (reference sequence). The CDR3 sequence is CASSPTRSVSDPGGL.

The chain is built from TRBV9 and TRBJ2-7; TRBD2 agrees at 9 bases. Germline V gives CDR1 SGDLS, CDR2 YYNGEE. Germline trimming cut 3 bases from V and 6 bases from J; bases unmatched to any gene: 10. CDR3 length: 15 residues. The CDR3 spells CASSAGLAGWSEQYF. The DNA for the CDR3 is TGTGCCAGCAGCGCCGGTCTAGCGGGGTGGAGCGAGCAGTACTTC.

This chain uses TRBV6-1 with TRBJ1-2; weak D call: TRBD1 (6 bases). Per germline, CDR1 MNHNS and CDR2 SASEGT. V was shortened by 3 bases and J by 5 bases, with 22 bases between the two germline ends. The CDR3 loop spans 17 amino acids. The CDR3 loop reads CASSDEWGRGDYYGYTF. CDR3 nucleotides: TGTGCCAGCAGTGATGAGTGGGGCAGGGGAGATTATTATGGCTACACCTTC.

V usage is TRBV9 and J usage is TRBJ2-1; TRBD2 agrees at 12 bases. The CDR3 loop spans 16 amino acids. Germline CDR1 reads SGDLS; CDR2 reads YYNGEE. V gave up 4 bases and J gave up 6 bases; unmatched junction bases: 8. CDR3 region: CASSPRLAGATNEQFF. The CDR3 DNA reads as TGTGCCAGCAGCCCCAGACTAGCGGGGGCTACCAATGAGCAGTTCTTC. The full variable domain, its missing parts supplied by reference TRBV9 and TRBJ2-1, is DSGVTQTPKHLITATGQRVTLRCSPRSGDLSVYWYQQSLDQGLQFLIQYYNGEERAKGNILERFSAQQFPDLHSELNLSSLELGDSALYFCASSPRLAGATNEQFFGPGTRLTVL.

This chain joins TRBV6-4 and TRBJ1-1; weak D call: TRBD1 (5 bases). From germline, CDR1 is MRHNA and CDR2 SNTAGT. The CDR3 spans 14 residues. V was trimmed by 3 bases and J by 4 bases, leaving 12 bases between them. In DNA, the CDR3 is TGTGCCAGCAGTGAGTTCCAGGGTAGCACTGAAGCTTTCTTT. Translation gives CASSEFQGSTEAFF.

The rearrangement uses TRBV6-1 and TRBJ1-5; 9 bases fit TRBD1. The CDR3 extends over 16 amino acids. Germline V gene data show CDR1 as MNHNS and CDR2 as SASEGT. Trimming took 3 bases from V and 4 from J; bases not matched to a gene: 7. The CDR3 bases are TGTGCCAGCAGTGACCCGGGACAGGGCCTAAATCAGCCCCAGCATTTT. Amino acid sequence: CASSDPGQGLNQPQHF.

This chain connects TRBV19 to TRBJ2-7; 9 bases match TRBD1. CDR1 LNHDA and CDR2 SQIVND come from the germline V gene (reference sequence). The trim removed 5 bases at V and 2 bases at J, leaving 4 bases unmatched. This CDR3 has 14 residues. The CDR3 bases are TGTGCCAGTAGTTTCGGGACAGGGACCTACGAGCAGTACTTC. As protein: CASSFGTGTYEQYF.

Regarding this clone: At one end the junction does not follow the germline gene, possibly because of a read error. In the same sample, other DNA sequences code for this CDR3. The chain has TRBV6-5 and TRBJ1-4; D gene uncertain. This CDR3 spans 11 amino acids. The V gene's germline CDR1 is MNHEY and CDR2 SVGAGI. In DNA form, the CDR3 reads TGCGCCAGCCAGCGGGGTGAAAAACTGTTTTTT. Translation: CASQRGEKLFF.

The rearrangement uses TRBV7-9 and TRBJ1-2, with 8 bases lining up with TRBD1. CDR3 length equals 15 residues. Looked up from germline, CDR1 is SEHNR and CDR2 is FQNEAQ (reference sequence). V lost 2 bases to trimming and J lost 3 bases; unmatched junction nucleotides: 5. CDR3 DNA: TGTGCCAGCAGCTTAACGGACAGGGCAGACTATGGCTACACCTTC. This gives the protein CASSLTDRADYGYTF.

The chain recombines TRBV11-2 with TRBJ2-3, with D unresolved. Germline V CDR1 and CDR2: SGHAT, FQNNGV. The CDR3 sequence is 13 residues long. V lost 5 bases and J 0 bases, leaving 6 bases between the germline ends. The DNA of the CDR3 is TGTGCCAGCAGCCCCTATAGCACAGATACGCAGTATTTT. Protein sequence: CASSPYSTDTQYF.